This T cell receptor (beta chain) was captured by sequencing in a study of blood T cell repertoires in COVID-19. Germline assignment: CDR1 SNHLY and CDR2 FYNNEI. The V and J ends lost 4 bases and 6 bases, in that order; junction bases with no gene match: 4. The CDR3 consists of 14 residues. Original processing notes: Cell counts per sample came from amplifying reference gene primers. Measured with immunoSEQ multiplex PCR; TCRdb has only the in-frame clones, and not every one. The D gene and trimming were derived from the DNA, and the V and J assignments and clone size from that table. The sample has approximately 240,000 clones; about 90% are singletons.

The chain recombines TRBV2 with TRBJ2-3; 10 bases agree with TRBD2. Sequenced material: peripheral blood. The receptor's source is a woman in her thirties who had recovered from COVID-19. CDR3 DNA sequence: TGTGCCAGCAGTGCCCCTAGCGGGGGTGATACGCAGTATTTT. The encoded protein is CASSAPSGGDTQYF.